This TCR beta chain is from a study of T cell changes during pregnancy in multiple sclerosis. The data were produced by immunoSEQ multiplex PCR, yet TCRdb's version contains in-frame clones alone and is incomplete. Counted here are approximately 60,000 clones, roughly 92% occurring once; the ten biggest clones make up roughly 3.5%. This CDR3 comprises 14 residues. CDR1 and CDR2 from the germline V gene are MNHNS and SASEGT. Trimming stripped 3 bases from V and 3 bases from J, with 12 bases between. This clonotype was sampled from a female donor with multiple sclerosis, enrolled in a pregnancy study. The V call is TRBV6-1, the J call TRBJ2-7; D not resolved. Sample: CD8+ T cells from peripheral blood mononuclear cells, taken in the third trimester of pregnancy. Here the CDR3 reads CASSDMTYFYEQYF. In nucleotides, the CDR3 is TGTGCCAGCAGTGATATGACTTATTTCTACGAGCAGTACTTC.